A selection of T cell receptor beta chains follows, all from one sample in a study of T cells in Graves' hyperthyroidism and ophthalmopathy. TCRdb re-called the multiplex PCR reads through MiXCR, storing one row per CDR3 protein. The table lists about 510,000 distinct CDR3 sequences, roughly 45% of them singletons. Source material: peripheral blood or thyroid tissue (not recorded which). These receptors were taken from an adult woman with Graves' disease, either hyperthyroidism or ophthalmopathy (not recorded which). The conserved cysteine and the conserved F or W are not part of the CDR3 here. A D gene is named only where the DNA matches it firmly. Clone size is stated in some rows and not others, as once, few, many or a class when expanded.

j_call: TRBJ1-1; v_call: TRBV25-1; clone_size: many; d_call: NA; cdr3_aa: ASSGGDEKAF
j_call: TRBJ1-1; v_call: TRBV20-1; clone_size: many; d_call: TRBD1; cdr3_aa: SALNRDRTNTEAF
j_call: TRBJ1-1; v_call: TRBV20-1; clone_size: few; d_call: TRBD1; cdr3_aa: SACYRGRTEAF
j_call: TRBJ2-7; v_call: TRBV29-1; clone_size: NA; d_call: TRBD1; cdr3_aa: SADRVAYEQY
j_call: TRBJ1-4; v_call: TRBV29-1; clone_size: many; d_call: TRBD1; cdr3_aa: SVEDPFTRGREKLF
j_call: TRBJ2-2; v_call: TRBV5-1; clone_size: few; d_call: NA; cdr3_aa: ASSSPEGGELF
j_call: TRBJ1-2; v_call: TRBV5-4; clone_size: many; d_call: NA; cdr3_aa: ASSLSPLGEGYT
j_call: TRBJ1-1; v_call: TRBV7-2; clone_size: NA; d_call: NA; cdr3_aa: ASSHESGTSVTEAF
j_call: TRBJ1-2; v_call: TRBV6-2/TRBV6-3; clone_size: many; d_call: NA; cdr3_aa: ASTARSYGYT
j_call: TRBJ2-7; v_call: TRBV29-1; clone_size: NA; d_call: NA; cdr3_aa: SVEGGHSEQY
j_call: TRBJ1-5; v_call: TRBV9; clone_size: few; d_call: NA; cdr3_aa: ASSVGFSNQPQH
j_call: TRBJ2-7; v_call: TRBV5-4; clone_size: NA; d_call: TRBD2; cdr3_aa: ASSRGLAASERYEQY
j_call: TRBJ2-7; v_call: TRBV10-3; clone_size: NA; d_call: TRBD1; cdr3_aa: AISPGTGRYEQY
j_call: TRBJ2-7; v_call: TRBV28; clone_size: NA; d_call: NA; cdr3_aa: ASSLMGTGEQY
j_call: TRBJ1-2; v_call: TRBV19; clone_size: few; d_call: NA; cdr3_aa: ASSQGPHYGYT